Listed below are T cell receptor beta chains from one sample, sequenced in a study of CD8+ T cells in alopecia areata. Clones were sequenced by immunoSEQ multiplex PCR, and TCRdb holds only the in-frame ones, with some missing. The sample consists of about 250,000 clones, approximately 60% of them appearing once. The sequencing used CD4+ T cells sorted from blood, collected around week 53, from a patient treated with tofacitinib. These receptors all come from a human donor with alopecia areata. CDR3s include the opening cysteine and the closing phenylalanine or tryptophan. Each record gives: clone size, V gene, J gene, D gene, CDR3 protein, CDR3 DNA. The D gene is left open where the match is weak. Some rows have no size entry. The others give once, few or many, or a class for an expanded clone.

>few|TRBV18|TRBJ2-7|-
CASSPGTYEQYF
TGTGCCAGCTCACCGGGGACCTACGAGCAGTACTTC
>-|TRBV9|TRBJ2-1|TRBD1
CASSAGTGVSNEQFF
TGTGCCAGCAGCGCCGGGACAGGGGTCAGCAATGAGCAGTTCTTC
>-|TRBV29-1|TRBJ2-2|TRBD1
CSVEARQGTGELFF
TGCAGCGTTGAAGCGAGACAGGGCACCGGGGAGCTGTTTTTT
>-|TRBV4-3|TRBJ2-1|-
CASSREDTYNEQFF
TGCGCCAGCAGCCGAGAGGACACTTACAATGAGCAGTTCTTC
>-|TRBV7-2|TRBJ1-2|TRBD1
CASSPSGQHGYTF
TGTGCCAGCAGCCCGTCGGGACAGCATGGCTACACCTTC
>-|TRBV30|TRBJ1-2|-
CAWSRLEGYGYTF
TGTGCCTGGAGTCGACTTGAAGGGTATGGCTACACCTTC
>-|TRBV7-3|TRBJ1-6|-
CASSLINGNNSPLHF
TGTGCCAGCAGCTTAATTAACGGGAACAATTCACCCCTCCACTTT
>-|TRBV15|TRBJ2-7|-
CATSMERGRFYEQYF
TGTGCCACCAGCATGGAGCGAGGGAGATTTTACGAGCAGTACTTC
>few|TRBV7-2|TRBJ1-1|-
CASSLESVDTEAFF
TGTGCCAGCAGCTTAGAATCTGTGGACACTGAAGCTTTCTTT
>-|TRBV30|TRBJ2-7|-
CAWSVRGAGDYEQYF
TGTGCCTGGAGTGTAAGGGGGGCCGGAGACTACGAGCAGTACTTC
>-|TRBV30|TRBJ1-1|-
CAWSNRDTEAFF
TGTGCCTGGAGCAACAGAGACACTGAAGCTTTCTTT
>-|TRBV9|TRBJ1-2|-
CASSPGVLYGYTF
TGTGCCAGCAGCCCCGGGGTCCTCTATGGCTACACCTTC
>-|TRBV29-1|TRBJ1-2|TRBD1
CSVERQGAGGYTF
TGCAGCGTTGAGAGACAGGGGGCAGGGGGCTACACCTTC
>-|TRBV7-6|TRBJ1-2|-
CASSLNPVSYGYTF
TGTGCCAGCAGCTTAAATCCAGTCTCCTATGGCTACACCTTC
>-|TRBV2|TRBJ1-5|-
CASSDRGLGNQPQHF
TGTGCCAGCAGTGATAGGGGCTTGGGCAATCAGCCCCAGCATTTT
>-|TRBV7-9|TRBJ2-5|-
CASSAGVRETQYF
TGTGCCAGCAGCGCAGGGGTCCGGGAGACCCAGTACTTC
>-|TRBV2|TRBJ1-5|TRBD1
CASSRQGESQPQHF
TGTGCCAGCAGTCGACAGGGGGAAAGTCAGCCCCAGCATTTT
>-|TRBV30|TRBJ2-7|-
CAWSPLADTYEQYF
TGTGCCTGGAGTCCGTTAGCGGATACCTACGAGCAGTACTTC
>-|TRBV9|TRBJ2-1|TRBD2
CASSVERGAYNEQFF
TGTGCCAGCAGCGTAGAGCGGGGGGCCTACAATGAGCAGTTCTTC
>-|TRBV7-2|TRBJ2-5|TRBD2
CASRRSGGSQETQYF
TGTGCCAGCAGACGTAGCGGGGGGTCCCAAGAGACCCAGTACTTC
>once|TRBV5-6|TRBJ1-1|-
CASSLRTTEAFF
TGTGCCAGCAGCCTGCGGACAACTGAAGCTTTCTTT
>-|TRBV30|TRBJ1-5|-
CAWSVQAGQPQHF
TGTGCCTGGAGTGTACAGGCGGGTCAGCCCCAGCATTTT
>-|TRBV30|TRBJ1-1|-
CACPGGGLRGAFF
TGTGCCTGCCCCGGGGGGGGGTTGAGAGGGGCTTTCTTT
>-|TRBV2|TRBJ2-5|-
CASTSRVYRGQETQYF
TGTGCCAGCACCTCCCGGGTCTACCGCGGGCAAGAGACCCAGTACTTC
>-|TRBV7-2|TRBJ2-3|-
CASTLATSTDTQYF
TGTGCCAGCACCTTGGCGACTAGCACAGATACGCAGTATTTT
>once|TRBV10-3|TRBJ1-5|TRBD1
CAISEDRGGNQPQHF
TGTGCCATCAGTGAAGACAGGGGAGGCAATCAGCCCCAGCATTTT
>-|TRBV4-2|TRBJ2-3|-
CASSYRDTTDTQYF
TGTGCCAGCAGCTACCGGGACACCACAGATACGCAGTATTTT
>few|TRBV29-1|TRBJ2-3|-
CSVEYSHRTDTQYF
TGCAGCGTTGAATACTCTCACCGCACAGATACGCAGTATTTT
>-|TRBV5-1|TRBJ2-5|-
CASSLPRDAGSIQETQYF
TGCGCCAGCAGCCTGCCCAGGGACGCCGGCTCCATACAAGAGACCCAGTACTTC
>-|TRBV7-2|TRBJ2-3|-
CASSAVRDSTDTQYF
TGTGCCAGCAGCGCCGTCCGGGACAGCACAGATACGCAGTATTTT
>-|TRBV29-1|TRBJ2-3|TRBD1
CSVARSTGGSDTQYF
TGCAGCGTCGCCCGTTCGACAGGGGGATCAGATACGCAGTATTTT
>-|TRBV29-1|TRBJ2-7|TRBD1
CSVGFGTGGIYEQYF
TGCAGCGTTGGGTTCGGGACAGGAGGGATTTACGAGCAGTACTTC
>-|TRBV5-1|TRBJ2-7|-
CASSLEPSRSYEQYF
TGCGCCAGCAGCTTGGAGCCTTCTCGCTCCTACGAGCAGTACTTC
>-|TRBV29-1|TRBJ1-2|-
CSVSPSPGYTF
TGCAGCGTCTCCCCTTCCCCCGGCTACACCTTC
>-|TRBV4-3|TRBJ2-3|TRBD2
CASSQDLRGTTDTQYF
TGCGCCAGCAGCCAAGATTTGCGGGGGACTACAGATACGCAGTATTTT
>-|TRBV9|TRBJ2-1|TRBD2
CASSVRAGAPGNEQFF
TGTGCCAGCAGCGTTCGAGCGGGGGCCCCTGGGAATGAGCAGTTCTTC
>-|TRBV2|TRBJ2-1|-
CASSPGGRALNEQFF
TGTGCCAGCAGCCCGGGGGGCCGGGCGTTGAATGAGCAGTTCTTC
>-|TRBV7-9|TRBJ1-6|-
CASSGTGFGSPLHF
TGTGCCAGCAGCGGAACAGGTTTTGGTTCACCCCTCCACTTT
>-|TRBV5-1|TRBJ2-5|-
CASSNQETQYF
TGCGCCAGCAGCAATCAAGAGACCCAGTACTTC
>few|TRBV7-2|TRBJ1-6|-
CASAGRVNSPLHF
TGTGCCAGCGCGGGGCGGGTTAATTCACCCCTCCACTTT
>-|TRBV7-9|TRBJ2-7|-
CASSLGGIYEQYF
TGTGCCAGCAGCTTAGGTGGAATCTACGAGCAGTACTTC
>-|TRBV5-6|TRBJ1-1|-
CASSHARLADTEAFF
TGTGCCAGCAGCCACGCCAGGCTGGCGGACACTGAAGCTTTCTTT
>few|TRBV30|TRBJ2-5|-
CAWSVHGGPGETQYF
TGTGCCTGGAGTGTACACGGGGGCCCGGGGGAGACCCAGTACTTC
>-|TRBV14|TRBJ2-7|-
CASSQTSYEQYF
TGTGCCAGCAGCCAGACGTCCTACGAGCAGTACTTC
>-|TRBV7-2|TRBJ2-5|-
CASSRGAGQETQYF
TGTGCCAGCAGCCGAGGGGCCGGCCAAGAGACCCAGTACTTC